This TCR beta chain comes out of a study of shared T cell receptors in the human thymus. Produced via immunoSEQ multiplex PCR; TCRdb's table is partial and in-frame only. The repertoire has over 350,000 clones, about 95% of them found once; the top ten carry approximately 0.018%. Germline V gives CDR1 LNHDA, CDR2 SQIVND (reference sequence). The CDR3 is 15 residues long. V was pared by 7 bases and J by 5 bases, with 18 bases between. This chain uses TRBV19 with TRBJ1-5; no definite D call. Sequences were obtained from thymocytes. This TCR was recovered from a human donor. The CDR3 region has the DNA TGTGCCAGTATCTCCGAACCGGGCTCTGATCAGCCCCAGCATTTT. Translation: CASISEPGSDQPQHF.